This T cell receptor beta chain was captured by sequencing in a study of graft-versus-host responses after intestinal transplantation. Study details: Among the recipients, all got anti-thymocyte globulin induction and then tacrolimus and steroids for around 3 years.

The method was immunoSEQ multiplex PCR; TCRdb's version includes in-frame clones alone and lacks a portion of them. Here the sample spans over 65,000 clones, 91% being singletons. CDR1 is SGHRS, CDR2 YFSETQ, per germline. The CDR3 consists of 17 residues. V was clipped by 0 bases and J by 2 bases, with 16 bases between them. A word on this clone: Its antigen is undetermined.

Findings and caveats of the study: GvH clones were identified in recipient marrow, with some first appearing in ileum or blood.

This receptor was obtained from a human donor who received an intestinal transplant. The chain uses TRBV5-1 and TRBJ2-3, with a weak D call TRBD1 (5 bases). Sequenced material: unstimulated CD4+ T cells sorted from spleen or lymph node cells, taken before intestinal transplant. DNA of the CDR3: TGCGCCAGCAGCTTGGCCAGGTTGCAGGGCCCCACAGATACGCAGTATTTT. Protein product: CASSLARLQGPTDTQYF.